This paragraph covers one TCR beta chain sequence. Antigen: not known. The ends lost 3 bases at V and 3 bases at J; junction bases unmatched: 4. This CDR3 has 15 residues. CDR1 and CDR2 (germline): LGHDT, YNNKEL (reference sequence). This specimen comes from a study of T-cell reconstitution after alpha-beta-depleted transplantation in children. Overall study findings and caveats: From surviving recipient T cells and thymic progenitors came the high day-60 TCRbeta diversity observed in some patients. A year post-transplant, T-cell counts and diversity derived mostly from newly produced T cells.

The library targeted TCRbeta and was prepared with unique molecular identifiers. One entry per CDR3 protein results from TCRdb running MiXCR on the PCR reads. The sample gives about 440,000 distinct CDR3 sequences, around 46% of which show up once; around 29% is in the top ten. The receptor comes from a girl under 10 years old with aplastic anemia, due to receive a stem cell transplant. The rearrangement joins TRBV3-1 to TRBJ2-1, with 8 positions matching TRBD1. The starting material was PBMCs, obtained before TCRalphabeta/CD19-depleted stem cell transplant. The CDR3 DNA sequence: TGTGCCAGCAGCCATGCGGGACAGGTCTACAATGAGCAGTTCTTC. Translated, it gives CASSHAGQVYNEQFF.